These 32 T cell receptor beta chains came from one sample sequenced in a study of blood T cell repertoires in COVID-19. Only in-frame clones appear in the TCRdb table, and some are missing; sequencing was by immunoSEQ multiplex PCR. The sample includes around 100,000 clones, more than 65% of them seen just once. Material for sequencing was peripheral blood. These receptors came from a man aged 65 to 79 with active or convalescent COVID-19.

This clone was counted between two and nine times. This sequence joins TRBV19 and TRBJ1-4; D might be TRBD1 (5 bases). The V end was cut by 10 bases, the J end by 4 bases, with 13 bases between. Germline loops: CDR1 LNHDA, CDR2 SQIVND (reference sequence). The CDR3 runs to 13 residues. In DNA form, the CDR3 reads TGTGCCACCCTCGGGGGAGTTAATGAAAAACTGTTTTTT. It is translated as CATLGGVNEKLFF. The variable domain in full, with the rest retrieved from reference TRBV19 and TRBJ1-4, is DGGITQSPKYLFRKEGQNVTLSCEQNLNHDAMYWYRQDPGQGLRLIYYSQIVNDFQKGDIAEGYSVSREKKESFPLTVTSAQKNPTAFYLCATLGGVNEKLFFGSGTQLSVL.

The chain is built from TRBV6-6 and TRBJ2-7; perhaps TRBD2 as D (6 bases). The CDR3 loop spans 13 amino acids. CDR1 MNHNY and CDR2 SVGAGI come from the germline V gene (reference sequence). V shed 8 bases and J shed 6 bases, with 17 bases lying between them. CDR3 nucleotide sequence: TGTGCCAGCGCAGGGCAGACTAGTTCCGAGCAGTACTTC. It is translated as CASAGQTSSEQYF.

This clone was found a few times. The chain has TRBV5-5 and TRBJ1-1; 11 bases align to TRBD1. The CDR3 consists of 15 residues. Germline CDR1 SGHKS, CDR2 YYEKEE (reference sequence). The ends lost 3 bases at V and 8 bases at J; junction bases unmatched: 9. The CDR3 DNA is TGTGCCAGCAGCTGGAGGACAGGGGGCATAGCGGAAGCTTTCTTT. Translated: CASSWRTGGIAEAFF.

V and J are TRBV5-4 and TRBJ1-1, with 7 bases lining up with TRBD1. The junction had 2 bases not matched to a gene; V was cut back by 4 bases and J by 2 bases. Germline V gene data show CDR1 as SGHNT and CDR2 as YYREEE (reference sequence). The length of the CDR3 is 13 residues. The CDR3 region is CASSRTGNTEAFF. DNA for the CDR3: TGTGCCAGCAGCCGGACAGGCAACACTGAAGCTTTCTTT.

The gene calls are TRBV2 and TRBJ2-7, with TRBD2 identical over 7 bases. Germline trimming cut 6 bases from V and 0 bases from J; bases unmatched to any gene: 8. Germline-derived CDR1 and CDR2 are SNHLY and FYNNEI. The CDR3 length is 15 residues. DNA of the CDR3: TGTGCCAGCAGCGATATTGGGGGGGTCTCCTACGAGCAGTACTTC. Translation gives CASSDIGGVSYEQYF. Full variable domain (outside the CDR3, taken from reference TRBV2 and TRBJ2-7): EPEVTQTPSHQVTQMGQEVILRCVPISNHLYFYWYRQILGQKVEFLVSFYNNEISEKSEIFDDQFSVERPDGSNFTLKIRSTKLEDSAMYFCASSDIGGVSYEQYFGPGTRLTVT.

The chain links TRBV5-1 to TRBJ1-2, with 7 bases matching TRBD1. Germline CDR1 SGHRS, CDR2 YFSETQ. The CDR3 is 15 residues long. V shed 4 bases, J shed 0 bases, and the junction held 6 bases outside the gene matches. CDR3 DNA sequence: TGCGCCAGCAGCGGAAGACAGGGAACTAACTATGGCTACACCTTC. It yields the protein CASSGRQGTNYGYTF. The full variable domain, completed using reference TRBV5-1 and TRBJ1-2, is KAGVTQTPRYLIKTRGQQVTLSCSPISGHRSVSWYQQTPGQGLQFLFEYFSETQRNKGNFPGRFSGRQFSNSRSEMNVSTLELGDSALYLCASSGRQGTNYGYTFGSGTRLTVV.

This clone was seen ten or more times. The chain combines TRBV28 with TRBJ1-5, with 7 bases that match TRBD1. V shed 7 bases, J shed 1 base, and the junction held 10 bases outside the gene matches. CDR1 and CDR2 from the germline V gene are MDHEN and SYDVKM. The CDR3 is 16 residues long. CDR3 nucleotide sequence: TGTGCCAGCAATTGGAGGGGGCTTCAGAGCAATCAGCCCCAGCATTTT. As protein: CASNWRGLQSNQPQHF.

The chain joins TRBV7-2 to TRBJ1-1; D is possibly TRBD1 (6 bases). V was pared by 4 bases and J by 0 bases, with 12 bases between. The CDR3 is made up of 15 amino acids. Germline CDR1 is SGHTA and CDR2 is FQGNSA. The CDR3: CASSSARGLNTEAFF. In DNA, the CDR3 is TGTGCCAGCAGCTCCGCCAGGGGACTGAACACTGAAGCTTTCTTT.

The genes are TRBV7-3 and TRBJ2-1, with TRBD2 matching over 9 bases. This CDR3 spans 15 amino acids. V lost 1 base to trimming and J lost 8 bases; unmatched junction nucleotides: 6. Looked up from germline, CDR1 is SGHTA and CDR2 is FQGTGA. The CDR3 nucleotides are TGTGCCAGCAGCTTAAGCGGCGGGAGGGCCTATGAGCAGTTCTTC. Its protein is CASSLSGGRAYEQFF.

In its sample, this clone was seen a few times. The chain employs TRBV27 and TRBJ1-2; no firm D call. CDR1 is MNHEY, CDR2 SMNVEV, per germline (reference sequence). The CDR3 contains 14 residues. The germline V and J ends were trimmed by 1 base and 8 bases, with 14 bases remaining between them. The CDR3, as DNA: TGTGCCAGCAGTTTATTTTCTCAGGAGGGAGGCTACACCTTC. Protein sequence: CASSLFSQEGGYTF.

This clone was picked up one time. CDR3 region: CASSNPGRRTGELFF. The CDR3 DNA reads as TGTGCCAGCTCCAACCCCGGGAGGCGGACCGGGGAGCTGTTTTTT. The genes are TRBV21-1 and TRBJ2-2; TRBD2, the table's D call, lacks a check against the DNA. TRBV21-1 is recorded as a pseudogene. This CDR3 comprises 15 residues.

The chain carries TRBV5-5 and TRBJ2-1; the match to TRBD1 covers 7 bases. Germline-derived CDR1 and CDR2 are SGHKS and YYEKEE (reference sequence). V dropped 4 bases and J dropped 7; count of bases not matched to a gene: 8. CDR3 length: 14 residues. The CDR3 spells CASSTGTAINEQFF. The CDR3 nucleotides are TGTGCCAGCAGCACCGGGACAGCGATTAATGAGCAGTTCTTC.

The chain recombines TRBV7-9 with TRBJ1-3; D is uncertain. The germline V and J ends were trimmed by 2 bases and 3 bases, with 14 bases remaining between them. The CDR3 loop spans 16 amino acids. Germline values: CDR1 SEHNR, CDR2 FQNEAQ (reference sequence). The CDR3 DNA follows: TGTGCCAGCAGCTTACCCGCCTCCCTCGGTGGAAACACCATATATTTT. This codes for CASSLPASLGGNTIYF.

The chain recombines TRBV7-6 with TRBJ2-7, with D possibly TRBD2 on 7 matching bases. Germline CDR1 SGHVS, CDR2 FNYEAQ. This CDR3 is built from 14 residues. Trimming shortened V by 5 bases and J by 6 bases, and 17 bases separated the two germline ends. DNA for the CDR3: TGTGCCAGCAGCGAAGGGGGGGGTTTTGGCGAGCAGTACTTC. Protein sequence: CASSEGGGFGEQYF.

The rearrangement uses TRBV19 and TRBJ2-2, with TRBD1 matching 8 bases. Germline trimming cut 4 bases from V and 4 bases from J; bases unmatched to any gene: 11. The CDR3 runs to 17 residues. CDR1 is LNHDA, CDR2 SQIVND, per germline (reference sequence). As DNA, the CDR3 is TGTGCCAGTAGTACCAGGACAGGGAATCGGGCCACCGGGGAGCTGTTTTTT. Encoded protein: CASSTRTGNRATGELFF.

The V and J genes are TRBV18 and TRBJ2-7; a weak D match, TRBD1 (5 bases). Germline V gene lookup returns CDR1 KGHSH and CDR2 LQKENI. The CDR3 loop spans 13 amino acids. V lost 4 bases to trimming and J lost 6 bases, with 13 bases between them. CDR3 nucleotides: TGTGCCAGCTCACAGGGCAGGGCCGCCGAGCAGTACTTC. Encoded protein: CASSQGRAAEQYF.

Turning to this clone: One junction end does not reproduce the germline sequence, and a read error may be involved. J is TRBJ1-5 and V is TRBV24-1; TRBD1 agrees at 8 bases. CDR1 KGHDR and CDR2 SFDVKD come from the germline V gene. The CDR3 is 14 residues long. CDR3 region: CATSDPYPDRVLYF. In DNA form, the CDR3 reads TGTGCCACCAGTGATCCCTACCCGGACAGGGTTTTGTATTTT.

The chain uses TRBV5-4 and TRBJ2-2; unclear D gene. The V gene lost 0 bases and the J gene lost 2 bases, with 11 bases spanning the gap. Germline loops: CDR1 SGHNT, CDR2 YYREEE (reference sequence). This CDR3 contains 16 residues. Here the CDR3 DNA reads TGTGCCAGCAGCTTGGGGCGAGGCCTCAACACCGGGGAGCTGTTTTTT. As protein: CASSLGRGLNTGELFF. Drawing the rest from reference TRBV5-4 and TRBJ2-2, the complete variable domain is ETGVTQSPTHLIKTRGQQVTLRCSSQSGHNTVSWYQQALGQGPQFIFQYYREEENGRGNFPPRFSGLQFPNYSSELNVNALELDDSALYLCASSLGRGLNTGELFFGEGSRLTVL.

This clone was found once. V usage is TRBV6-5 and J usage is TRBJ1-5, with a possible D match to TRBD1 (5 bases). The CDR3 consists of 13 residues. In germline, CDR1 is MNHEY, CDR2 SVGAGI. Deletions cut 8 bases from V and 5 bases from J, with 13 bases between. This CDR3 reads CASRRGLDQPQHF. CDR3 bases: TGTGCCAGCCGCCGGGGGTTGGATCAGCCCCAGCATTTT.

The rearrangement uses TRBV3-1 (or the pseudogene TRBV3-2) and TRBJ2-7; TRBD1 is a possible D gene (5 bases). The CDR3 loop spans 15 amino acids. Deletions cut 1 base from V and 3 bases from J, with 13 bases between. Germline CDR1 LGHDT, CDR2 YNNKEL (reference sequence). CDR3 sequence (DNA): TGTGCCAGCAGCCAAGGTGGGGCCGCATACTACGAGCAGTACTTC. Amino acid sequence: CASSQGGAAYYEQYF.

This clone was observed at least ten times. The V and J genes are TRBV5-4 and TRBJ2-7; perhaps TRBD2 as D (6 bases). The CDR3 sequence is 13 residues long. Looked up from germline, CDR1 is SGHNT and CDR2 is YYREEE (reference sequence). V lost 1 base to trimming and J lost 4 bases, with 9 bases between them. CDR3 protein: CASSLPGAYEQYF. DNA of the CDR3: TGTGCCAGCAGCTTGCCGGGAGCATACGAGCAGTACTTC.

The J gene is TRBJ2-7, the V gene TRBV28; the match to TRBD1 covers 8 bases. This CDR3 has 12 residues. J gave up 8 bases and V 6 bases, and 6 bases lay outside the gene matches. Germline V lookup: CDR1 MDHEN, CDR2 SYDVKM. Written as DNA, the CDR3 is TGTGCCAGCAGCCCCGGGACAGGAAAGCAGTACTTC. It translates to CASSPGTGKQYF. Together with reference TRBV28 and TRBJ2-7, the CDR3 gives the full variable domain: DVKVTQSSRYLVKRTGEKVFLECVQDMDHENMFWYRQDPGLGLRLIYFSYDVKMKEKGDIPEGYSVSREKKERFSLILESASTNQTSMYLCASSPGTGKQYFGPGTRLTVT.

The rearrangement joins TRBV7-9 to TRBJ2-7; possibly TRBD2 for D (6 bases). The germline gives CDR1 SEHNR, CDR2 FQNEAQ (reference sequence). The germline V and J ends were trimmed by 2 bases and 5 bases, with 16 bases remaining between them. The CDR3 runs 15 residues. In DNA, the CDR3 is TGTGCCAGCAGCTTAACTAGCAGGAAAGTCCACGAGCAGTACTTC. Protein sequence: CASSLTSRKVHEQYF.

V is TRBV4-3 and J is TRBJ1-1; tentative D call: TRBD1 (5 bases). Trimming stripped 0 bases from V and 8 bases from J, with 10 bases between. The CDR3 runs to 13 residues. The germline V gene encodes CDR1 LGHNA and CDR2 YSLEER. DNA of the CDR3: TGCGCCAGCAGCCAAGACCAGGGTTTGGAAGCTTTCTTT. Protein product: CASSQDQGLEAFF.

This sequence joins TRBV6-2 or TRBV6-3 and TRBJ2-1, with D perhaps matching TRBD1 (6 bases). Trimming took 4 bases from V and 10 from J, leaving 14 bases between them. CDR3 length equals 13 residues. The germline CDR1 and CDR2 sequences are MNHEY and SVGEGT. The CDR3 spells CASSFSTGKEQFF. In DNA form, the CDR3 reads TGTGCCAGCAGTTTTTCAACAGGGAAAGAGCAGTTCTTC.

DNA for the CDR3: TGTGCCAGCAGCGTCTGGGACAGGGGGTGGGATACGCAGTATTTT. This translates into CASSVWDRGWDTQYF. The chain recombines TRBV9 with TRBJ2-3; 11 positions agree with TRBD1. CDR3 size: 15 residues. Per the germline V gene, CDR1 is SGDLS and CDR2 is YYNGEE. Trimming at V came to 2 bases and at J to 6 bases, leaving 5 bases not matched to a gene.

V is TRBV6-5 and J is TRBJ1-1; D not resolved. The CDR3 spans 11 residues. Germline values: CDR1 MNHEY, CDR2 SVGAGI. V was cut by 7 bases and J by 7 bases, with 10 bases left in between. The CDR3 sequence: CASNAGSEAFF. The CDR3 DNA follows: TGTGCCAGCAATGCAGGCAGTGAAGCTTTCTTT.

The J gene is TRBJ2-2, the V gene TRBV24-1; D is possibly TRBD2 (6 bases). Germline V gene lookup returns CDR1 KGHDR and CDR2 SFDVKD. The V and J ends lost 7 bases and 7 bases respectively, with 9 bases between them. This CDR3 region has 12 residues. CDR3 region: CATRSGGGELFF. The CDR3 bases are TGTGCCACCAGATCCGGGGGCGGGGAGCTGTTTTTT.

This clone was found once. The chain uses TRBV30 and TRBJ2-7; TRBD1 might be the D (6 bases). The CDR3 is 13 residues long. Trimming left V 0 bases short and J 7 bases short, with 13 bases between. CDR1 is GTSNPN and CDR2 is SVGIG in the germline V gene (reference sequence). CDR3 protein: CAWSVKGGREQYF. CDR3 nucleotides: TGTGCCTGGAGTGTAAAAGGGGGAAGGGAGCAGTACTTC.

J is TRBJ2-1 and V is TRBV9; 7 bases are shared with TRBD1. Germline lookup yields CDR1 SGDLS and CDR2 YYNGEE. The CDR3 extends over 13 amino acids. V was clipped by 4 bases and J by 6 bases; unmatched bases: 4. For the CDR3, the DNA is TGTGCCAGCAGCATACGGGACAGCAATGAGCAGTTCTTC. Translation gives CASSIRDSNEQFF. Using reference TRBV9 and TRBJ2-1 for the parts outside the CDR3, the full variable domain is DSGVTQTPKHLITATGQRVTLRCSPRSGDLSVYWYQQSLDQGLQFLIQYYNGEERAKGNILERFSAQQFPDLHSELNLSSLELGDSALYFCASSIRDSNEQFFGPGTRLTVL.

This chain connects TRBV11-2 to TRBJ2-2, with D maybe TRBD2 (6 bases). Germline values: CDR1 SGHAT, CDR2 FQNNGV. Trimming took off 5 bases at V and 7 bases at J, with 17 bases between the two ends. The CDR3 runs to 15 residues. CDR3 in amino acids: CASSPLTGTRGELFF. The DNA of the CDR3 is TGTGCCAGCAGCCCCTTGACGGGGACTCGCGGGGAGCTGTTTTTT.

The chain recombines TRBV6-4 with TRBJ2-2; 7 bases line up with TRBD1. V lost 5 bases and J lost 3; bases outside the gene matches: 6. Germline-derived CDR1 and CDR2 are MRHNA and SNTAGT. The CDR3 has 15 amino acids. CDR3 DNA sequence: TGTGCCAGCAGTCCACAGGGGCGCGACACCGGGGAGCTGTTTTTT. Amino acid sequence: CASSPQGRDTGELFF.